A few counts support the clone carrying this T cell receptor beta chain. This entry comes from a study of identical twins. V trimming: 0 bases; J trimming: 6 bases; junction bases outside the gene matches: 5. The CDR3 length is 17 residues. CDR1 is SGHNT and CDR2 is YYREEE in the germline V gene (reference sequence). TCRdb passed the 5' RACE reads through MiXCR, listing each CDR3 protein once. This sample carries about 700,000 distinct CDR3 sequences, around 8.3% of them seen once, and the ten largest clones take 0.98%. In addition, the sample was reused for a study of yellow fever vaccine responses in identical twins.

The sequencing input was PBMCs. The gene calls are TRBV5-4 and TRBJ2-1; 14 bases are shared with TRBD2. The clonotype comes from a woman between 18 and 30 years old in good health. DNA of the CDR3: TGTGCCAGCAGCTTGGGGACTAGCGGGAGGCCCAGCAATGAGCAGTTCTTC. It yields the protein CASSLGTSGRPSNEQFF.